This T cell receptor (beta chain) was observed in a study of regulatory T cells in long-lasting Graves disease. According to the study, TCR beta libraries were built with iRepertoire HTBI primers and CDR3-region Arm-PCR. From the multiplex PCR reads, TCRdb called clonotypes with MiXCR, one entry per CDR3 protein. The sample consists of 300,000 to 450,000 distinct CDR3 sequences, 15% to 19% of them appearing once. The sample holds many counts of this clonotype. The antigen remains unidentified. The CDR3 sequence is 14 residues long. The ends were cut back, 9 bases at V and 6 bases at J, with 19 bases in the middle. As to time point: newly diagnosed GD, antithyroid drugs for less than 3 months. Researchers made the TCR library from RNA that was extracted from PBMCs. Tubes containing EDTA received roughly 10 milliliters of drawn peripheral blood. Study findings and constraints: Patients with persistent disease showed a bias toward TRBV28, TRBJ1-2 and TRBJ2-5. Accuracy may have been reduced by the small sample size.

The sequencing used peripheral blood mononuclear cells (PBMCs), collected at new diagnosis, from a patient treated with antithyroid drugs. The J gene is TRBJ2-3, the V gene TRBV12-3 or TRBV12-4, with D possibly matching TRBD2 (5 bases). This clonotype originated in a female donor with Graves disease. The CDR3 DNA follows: TGTGCCAGTGTTCGGGGAACGGGTAGCGATACGCAGTATTTT. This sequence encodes CASVRGTGSDTQYF.